This T cell receptor beta chain was documented in a study of identical twins. TCRdb redid the calling of the 5' RACE reads with MiXCR, one entry per CDR3 protein. The table lists fewer than 250,000 distinct CDR3 sequences, around 6.6% of them singletons, with approximately 3.6% in the top ten. The same sample was also studied in work on yellow fever vaccine responses in identical twins.

The sequencing input was memory (CD45RO+) T cells sorted from blood. This sequence was found in a woman aged 18-29 years in good health.

DNA for the CDR3: TGCAGTGCTAGATTACCCCCAGGGGAGGGGGTAGGAGATACGCAGTATTTT. Its protein is CSARLPPGEGVGDTQYF. The chain joins TRBV20-1 to TRBJ2-3, with D maybe TRBD2 (7 bases). The ends were cut back, 2 bases at V and 5 bases at J, with 23 bases in the middle. The CDR3 contains 17 residues. From germline, CDR1 is DFQATT and CDR2 SNEGSKA (reference sequence).